Shown below are 27 T cell receptor beta chains from a single sample sequenced in a study of T cells expressing NK-cell markers. Reprocessing the 5' RACE reads, TCRdb reports a single entry for every CDR3 protein and omits DNA. The listing records around 260,000 distinct CDR3 sequences. The sample was blood T cells: a sorted CD56 or NKG2C T cell subset, CD4+ or CD8+ T cells, or bulk PBMC T cells (not recorded which). These receptors were taken from a woman between 18 and 69 years old in good health.

The chain recombines TRBV5-1 with TRBJ2-5; TCRdb picks TRBD1, but there is no DNA to check that call. CDR1 and CDR2 from the germline V gene are SGHRS and YFSETQ. The CDR3 spans 14 residues. CDR3 loop: CASSQGGEQETQYF.

The chain couples TRBV3-1 to TRBJ2-7. The CDR3 is made up of 13 amino acids. Germline-derived CDR1 and CDR2 are LGHDT and YNNKEL (reference sequence). CDR3 amino acids: CASSQGPPPEQYF.

This chain links TRBV5-1 with TRBJ2-1. Germline V gene lookup returns CDR1 SGHRS and CDR2 YFSETQ. This CDR3 comprises 13 residues. The CDR3 reads CASSTVPRREQFF.

This rearrangement joins TRBV5-6 to TRBJ2-4. CDR3 length: 12 residues. The germline V gene has CDR1 SGHDT and CDR2 YYEEEE. CDR3 protein: CASSKTDYIQYF.

J is TRBJ2-3 and V is TRBV20-1; the TRBD1 assignment by TCRdb is unverifiable without DNA. This CDR3 region has 16 residues. Germline V gene sequence: CDR1 DFQATT, CDR2 SNEGSKA (reference sequence). The chain's CDR3 is CSAILGQGRSSDTQYF.

This sequence joins TRBV6-1 and TRBJ1-2. Looked up from germline, CDR1 is MNHNS and CDR2 is SASEGT. The CDR3 loop spans 14 amino acids. CDR3 residues: CASVVIFKDYGYTF.

V usage is TRBV2 and J usage is TRBJ2-2; the TCRdb call, TRBD1, lacks DNA for checking. The CDR3 is made up of 14 amino acids. Germline V gene sequence: CDR1 SNHLY, CDR2 FYNNEI. The CDR3 region is CASKGQNYGGELFF.

The gene calls are TRBV29-1 and TRBJ2-6; TCRdb's assignment of TRBD1 cannot be checked, as there is no DNA. Germline loops: CDR1 SQVTM, CDR2 ANQGSEA. CDR3 size: 15 residues. CDR3 loop: CSVATGGGGANVLTF.

The chain recombines TRBV9 with TRBJ2-5; TCRdb selects TRBD1, and the lack of DNA leaves this call unchecked. Germline V gene data show CDR1 as SGDLS and CDR2 as YYNGEE. This CDR3 region has 14 residues. The CDR3 reads CASSAWTGEETQYF.

This rearrangement joins TRBV6-5 to TRBJ2-1; TCRdb's D call, TRBD2, is unchecked because there is no DNA. Germline CDR1 reads MNHEY; CDR2 reads SVGAGI. The CDR3 extends over 17 amino acids. This CDR3 reads CASSYVWAEGSYNEQFF.

The chain uses TRBV7-2 and TRBJ2-1; there is no DNA to check the TCRdb D call of TRBD1. Germline CDR1 SGHTA, CDR2 FQGNSA. This CDR3 comprises 15 residues. The CDR3 sequence is CASSWTGNSYNEQFF.

The gene calls are TRBV7-9 and TRBJ2-7; TCRdb's D call of TRBD2 is untestable without DNA. The CDR3 runs 14 residues. Germline V CDR1 and CDR2: SEHNR, FQNEAQ (reference sequence). This chain's CDR3 is CASGGGRALGEQYF.

The gene calls are TRBV29-1 and TRBJ2-2; absent DNA, TCRdb's TRBD1 call cannot be checked. CDR1 and CDR2 from the germline V gene are SQVTM and ANQGSEA. The CDR3 is 13 amino acids. This CDR3 reads CSGHRGLTGELFF.

This chain links TRBV21-1 with TRBJ2-5; as DNA is missing, the TRBD1 call by TCRdb cannot be tested. TRBV21-1 is given as a pseudogene. This CDR3 is 17 amino acids long. The CDR3 sequence: CASSIWGPRNEQETQYF.

V and J are TRBV20-1 and TRBJ1-2; with no DNA, the TCRdb D assignment of TRBD1 cannot be verified. CDR3 length equals 14 residues. The V gene's germline CDR1 is DFQATT and CDR2 SNEGSKA (reference sequence). CDR3 in amino acids: CSARGGTDLYGYTF.

The rearrangement joins TRBV3-1 to TRBJ1-2; with no DNA, the TCRdb D assignment of TRBD1 cannot be verified. CDR3 length equals 14 residues. Germline CDR1 is LGHDT and CDR2 is YNNKEL (reference sequence). The CDR3 reads CASSQSWGSYGYTF.

The V and J genes are TRBV12-3 or TRBV12-4 and TRBJ1-5; TCRdb outputs TRBD1, but without DNA this stays unchecked. The CDR3 loop spans 15 amino acids. The CDR3: CASSLRQGGVQPQHF.

The chain has TRBV5-1 and TRBJ1-2; TCRdb reports TRBD1, a call that lacks DNA to check it against. Looked up from germline, CDR1 is SGHRS and CDR2 is YFSETQ. CDR3 length: 14 residues. CDR3 in amino acids: CASSLNTGGAGYTF. Looking up the rest from reference TRBV5-1 and TRBJ1-2 gives the full variable domain: KAGVTQTPRYLIKTRGQQVTLSCSPISGHRSVSWYQQTPGQGLQFLFEYFSETQRNKGNFPGRFSGRQFSNSRSEMNVSTLELGDSALYLCASSLNTGGAGYTFGSGTRLTVV.

The chain employs TRBV5-1 and TRBJ2-6; with no DNA, the TCRdb D assignment of TRBD1 cannot be verified. Germline CDR1 and CDR2: SGHRS and YFSETQ. The length of the CDR3 is 15 residues. This CDR3 reads CASSPGSTGANVLTF.

This sequence joins TRBV11-2 and TRBJ2-2; TCRdb proposes TRBD2, but this gene call is untestable without DNA. Germline V gives CDR1 SGHAT, CDR2 FQNNGV. The length of the CDR3 is 17 residues. The CDR3 loop reads CASSLYVLAGITGELFF.

The chain carries TRBV10-3 and TRBJ1-2; absent DNA, TCRdb's TRBD1 call cannot be checked. The germline V gene has CDR1 ENHRY and CDR2 SYGVKD. The CDR3 is 12 amino acids. The CDR3 is CAIKRDSEPYTF.

The chain couples TRBV7-2 to TRBJ2-1; as DNA is missing, the TRBD1 call by TCRdb cannot be tested. The CDR3 runs 13 residues. Germline-derived CDR1 and CDR2 are SGHTA and FQGNSA. The CDR3 sequence: CASKQGFYNEQFF.

The chain combines TRBV12-3 or TRBV12-4 with TRBJ2-3; checking the TCRdb D call of TRBD2 is not possible without DNA. The CDR3 loop spans 16 amino acids. The CDR3 protein is CASSLGVAGLPDTQYF.

The J gene is TRBJ2-7, the V gene TRBV6-6; TCRdb returns TRBD2, unconfirmable since there is no DNA. This CDR3 spans 13 amino acids. The germline gives CDR1 MNHNY, CDR2 SVGAGI (reference sequence). The CDR3 region is CASTLAGSYEQYF.

This chain joins TRBV20-1 and TRBJ1-1; TCRdb selects TRBD1, and the lack of DNA leaves this call unchecked. CDR1 is DFQATT, CDR2 SNEGSKA, per germline (reference sequence). The CDR3 length is 15 residues. CDR3 sequence reads: CSAKTGGPRNTEAFF.

In terms of frequency, this clonotype is medium-sized. The chain links TRBV20-1 to TRBJ2-1; TCRdb returns TRBD1, unconfirmable since there is no DNA. The germline V gene encodes CDR1 DFQATT and CDR2 SNEGSKA (reference sequence). This CDR3 spans 15 amino acids. CDR3 residues: CSARGTGGLMNEQFF.

The chain recombines TRBV9 with TRBJ1-4; TCRdb selects TRBD1, and the lack of DNA leaves this call unchecked. The CDR3 consists of 16 residues. Germline values: CDR1 SGDLS, CDR2 YYNGEE. The CDR3 sequence: CASSVGGGATNEKLFF.